The 5 T cell receptor beta chains in this list originate from one sample, sequenced in a study of blood T cell repertoires in COVID-19. Profiled with immunoSEQ multiplex PCR; TCRdb holds only in-frame clones, not every one. The sample has some 150,000 clones, roughly four fifths seen once. The source material was peripheral blood. Source of these receptors: a woman of 80 years or more with acute or convalescent COVID-19.

The chain combines TRBV27 with TRBJ1-5; TRBD1 aligns across 8 bases. There are 17 residues in the CDR3. Trimming cost V 5 bases and J 0 bases; bases outside gene matches: 9. The germline V gene encodes CDR1 MNHEY and CDR2 SMNVEV (reference sequence). The CDR3 loop is CASSPLQGVGSNQPQHF. CDR3 coding DNA: TGTGCCAGCAGTCCATTACAGGGGGTGGGTAGCAATCAGCCCCAGCATTTT.

The V and J genes are TRBV27 and TRBJ2-7; TRBD1 matches 8 bases. CDR1 is MNHEY and CDR2 is SMNVEV in the germline V gene (reference sequence). Trimming took 7 bases from V and 4 from J; bases not matched to a gene: 9. CDR3 length equals 14 residues. The DNA for the CDR3 is TGTGCCAGCACCGAGGACAGGGTTTGGTACGAGCAGTACTTC. It translates to CASTEDRVWYEQYF.

The V and J genes are TRBV3-1 (or the pseudogene TRBV3-2) and TRBJ1-6; TRBD1 matches 8 bases. V was clipped by 3 bases and J by 9 bases; unmatched bases: 7. CDR3 length: 15 amino acids. Germline loops: CDR1 LGHDT, CDR2 YNNKEL (reference sequence). The CDR3 sequence: CASSHSDRDISPLHF. DNA of the CDR3: TGTGCCAGCAGCCACTCGGACAGGGATATTTCACCCCTCCACTTT.

The chain recombines TRBV6-5 with TRBJ1-4, with D possibly being TRBD1 (5 bases). V was pared by 6 bases and J by 8 bases, with 16 bases between. Germline CDR1 is MNHEY and CDR2 is SVGAGI. The length of the CDR3 is 14 residues. The CDR3 region is CASSQLGAWEKLFF. In nucleotides, the CDR3 is TGTGCCAGCAGCCAATTAGGGGCTTGGGAAAAACTGTTTTTT.

Comments on this clone: The sample holds other DNA sequences that translate to the same CDR3. The chain couples TRBV19 to TRBJ2-7; 7 positions agree with TRBD1. Germline V gives CDR1 LNHDA, CDR2 SQIVND (reference sequence). V dropped 3 bases and J dropped 3; count of bases not matched to a gene: 2. The CDR3 length is 13 residues. In DNA form, the CDR3 reads TGTGCCAGTAGTATCGGGACAGACTACGAGCAGTACTTC. Translating it yields CASSIGTDYEQYF.